The 21 T cell receptor beta chains below all came from one sample that was sequenced in a study of CXCR3-negative and CXCR3-positive naive CD8 T cells. Study results and caveats: More hydrophobic TRB CDR3s were found in CXCR3-positive naive cells than in CXCR3-negative naive cells.

The authors prepared UMI-labeled TRB cDNA libraries by 5' RACE. Each CDR3 protein gets one entry in TCRdb, which reprocessed the 5' RACE reads and gives no DNA. This table lists approximately 120,000 distinct CDR3 sequences. Which antigens these TCRs recognize remains unknown. The sample taken for sequencing was naive CXCR3+ CD8+ T cells from blood. Regarding subset: CD45RO-CCR7+CD27+CD95- naive CD8+ T cells expressing CXCR3 (TNR3+). The source is a human donor in good health. Some clones in this sample may be carry-over from other donors' samples.

The rearrangement joins TRBV29-1 to TRBJ1-1; TCRdb lists TRBD1, though no DNA is available to test this call. The length of the CDR3 is 12 residues. The germline gives CDR1 SQVTM, CDR2 ANQGSEA. The CDR3 sequence: CSARTGGTEAFF.

The J gene is TRBJ2-7, the V gene TRBV6-6; TCRdb outputs TRBD1, but without DNA this stays unchecked. There are 13 residues in the CDR3. Germline loops: CDR1 MNHNY, CDR2 SVGAGI (reference sequence). This chain's CDR3 is CASSYRDTYEQYF.

This sequence joins TRBV6-5 and TRBJ2-7; TCRdb returns TRBD1, unconfirmable since there is no DNA. The CDR3 is made up of 14 amino acids. Germline V lookup: CDR1 MNHEY, CDR2 SVGAGI. This CDR3 reads CASSYYTGAYEQYF.

The chain recombines TRBV6-5 with TRBJ1-1. Germline CDR1 and CDR2: MNHEY and SVGAGI. This CDR3 contains 14 residues. CDR3 sequence: CASSSVSLNTEAFF.

The V gene is TRBV19, the J gene TRBJ2-7; the D call of TRBD1 rests on TCRdb alone, since no DNA is present to check it. Germline assignment: CDR1 LNHDA and CDR2 SQIVND (reference sequence). This CDR3 comprises 15 residues. CDR3: CASSLTGTSAGEQYF.

The rearrangement uses TRBV20-1 and TRBJ2-1; TCRdb's D gene call, TRBD1, goes unchecked for lack of DNA. The CDR3 loop spans 15 amino acids. CDR1 and CDR2 (germline): DFQATT, SNEGSKA (reference sequence). CDR3 amino acids: CSARGQGAWYNEQFF.

The chain is built from TRBV7-6 and TRBJ1-1; the TCRdb D gene call, TRBD1, has no DNA to confirm it. CDR3 length: 18 residues. The germline V gene encodes CDR1 SGHVS and CDR2 FNYEAQ. The chain's CDR3 is CASSSPWRTGEQNTEAFF. Using reference TRBV7-6 and TRBJ1-1 for the parts outside the CDR3, the full variable domain is GAGVSQSPRYKVTKRGQDVALRCDPISGHVSLYWYRQALGQGPEFLTYFNYEAQQDKSGLPNDRFSAERPEGSISTLTIQRTEQRDSAMYRCASSSPWRTGEQNTEAFFGQGTRLTVV.

The chain combines TRBV10-1 with TRBJ2-7; the D call of TRBD1 rests on TCRdb alone, since no DNA is present to check it. From germline, CDR1 is WNHNN and CDR2 SYGVQD (reference sequence). The CDR3 runs to 12 residues. CDR3 protein: CASSPGRGKQYF.

The rearrangement joins TRBV5-1 to TRBJ2-7; TCRdb picks TRBD1, but there is no DNA to check that call. The CDR3 runs to 13 residues. Germline CDR1 reads SGHRS; CDR2 reads YFSETQ. The CDR3 region is CASRRTGGDEQYF. Full variable domain (outside the CDR3, taken from reference TRBV5-1 and TRBJ2-7): KAGVTQTPRYLIKTRGQQVTLSCSPISGHRSVSWYQQTPGQGLQFLFEYFSETQRNKGNFPGRFSGRQFSNSRSEMNVSTLELGDSALYLCASRRTGGDEQYFGPGTRLTVT.

The chain joins TRBV12-3 or TRBV12-4 to TRBJ2-3. CDR3 size: 13 residues. The CDR3 loop reads CASSLVVTDTQYF.

V gene TRBV7-9 combines with J gene TRBJ2-7. This CDR3 comprises 13 residues. Germline V CDR1 and CDR2: SEHNR, FQNEAQ (reference sequence). The CDR3 here is CASSFFDGYEQYF.

This chain joins TRBV5-5 and TRBJ1-1; TCRdb's assignment of TRBD1 cannot be checked, as there is no DNA. The CDR3 spans 13 residues. Germline CDR1 and CDR2: SGHKS and YYEKEE (reference sequence). CDR3: CASSFNRGTEAFF.

The rearrangement links TRBV28 to TRBJ2-4. The CDR3 runs 14 residues. Germline V gene data show CDR1 as MDHEN and CDR2 as SYDVKM. The CDR3: CASSFRSIPLAQYF.

The chain employs TRBV20-1 and TRBJ2-3; without DNA, the TCRdb call of TRBD1 cannot be checked. The CDR3 spans 15 residues. Germline V lookup: CDR1 DFQATT, CDR2 SNEGSKA (reference sequence). CDR3 residues: CSASAGTSGEDTQYF.

The CDR3 protein is CASSLGQGADQPQHF. V usage is TRBV7-9 and J usage is TRBJ1-5; as DNA is missing, the TRBD1 call by TCRdb cannot be tested. Germline CDR1 is SEHNR and CDR2 is FQNEAQ (reference sequence). The CDR3 has 15 amino acids.

The rearrangement uses TRBV7-2 and TRBJ2-1. Per germline, CDR1 SGHTA and CDR2 FQGNSA. The CDR3 length is 14 residues. The CDR3 region is CASSLEANYNEQFF.

V and J are TRBV6-2 or TRBV6-3 and TRBJ2-1; the D gene TCRdb calls, TRBD2, cannot be checked with no DNA. Germline CDR1 is MNHEY and CDR2 is SVGEGT. The CDR3 extends over 15 amino acids. The chain's CDR3 is CASSRSGGAYNEQFF.

The genes are TRBV12-3 or TRBV12-4 and TRBJ2-1. This CDR3 has 15 residues. The CDR3 protein is CASSFYRDSYNEQFF.

V usage is TRBV18 and J usage is TRBJ2-1; the TCRdb D gene call, TRBD1, has no DNA to confirm it. Germline V CDR1 and CDR2: KGHSH, LQKENI. The CDR3 length is 15 residues. This chain's CDR3 is CASSPGAGPGDEQFF.

The chain has TRBV6-6 and TRBJ2-1; TCRdb selects TRBD2, and the lack of DNA leaves this call unchecked. CDR1 and CDR2 (germline): MNHNY, SVGAGI (reference sequence). This CDR3 contains 17 residues. The CDR3 protein is CASSYWVAGGPGNEQFF.

The V gene is TRBV12-3 or TRBV12-4, the J gene TRBJ2-3; TCRdb outputs TRBD2, but without DNA this stays unchecked. The CDR3 contains 14 residues. The CDR3 sequence: CASSFTSGTDTQYF.